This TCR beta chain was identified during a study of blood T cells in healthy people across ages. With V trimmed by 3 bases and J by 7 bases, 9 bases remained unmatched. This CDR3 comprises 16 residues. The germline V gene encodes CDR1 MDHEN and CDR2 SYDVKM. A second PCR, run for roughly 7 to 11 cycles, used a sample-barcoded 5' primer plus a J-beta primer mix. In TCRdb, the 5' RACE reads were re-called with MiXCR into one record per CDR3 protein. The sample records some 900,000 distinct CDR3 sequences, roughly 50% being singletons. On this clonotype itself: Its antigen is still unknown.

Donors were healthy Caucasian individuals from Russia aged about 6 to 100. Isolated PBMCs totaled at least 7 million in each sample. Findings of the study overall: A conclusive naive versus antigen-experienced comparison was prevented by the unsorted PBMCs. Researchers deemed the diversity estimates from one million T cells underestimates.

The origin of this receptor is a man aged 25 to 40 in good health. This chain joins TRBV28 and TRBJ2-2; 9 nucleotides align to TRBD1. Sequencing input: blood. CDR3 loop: CASSFYGTGNHGELFF. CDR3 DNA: TGTGCCAGCAGTTTTTACGGGACAGGGAACCACGGGGAGCTGTTTTTT.